The entry that follows covers one T cell receptor beta chain sequence. The CDR3 covers 13 residues. Germline values: CDR1 SEHNR, CDR2 FQNEAQ (reference sequence). V lost 2 bases and J lost 5, with 9 bases in between. The PCR made use of 60 Vbeta and 13 Jbeta primers. Libraries were prepared by immunoSEQ multiplex PCR; TCRdb keeps only in-frame clonotypes and omits some of them. This sample's clone table lists around 75,000 clones. This entry is derived from a study of cytomegalovirus exposure and HLA in healthy donors. This clonotype was obtained from a boy between 10 and 17 years old in good health and CMV-seronegative. The sequencing input was PBMCs. The chain recombines TRBV7-9 with TRBJ1-1, with D maybe TRBD1 (5 bases). CDR3 in amino acids: CASSLQGGTEAFF. CDR3 DNA sequence: TGTGCCAGCAGCTTACAGGGTGGGACTGAAGCTTTCTTT.